This record looks at one TCR beta chain sequence and its context. The Seattle patients, enrolled during active infection, were followed longitudinally. The sample originates from a study of blood T cell repertoires in COVID-19. Turning to the study itself: Acute and convalescent COVID-19 samples came from the United States, Italy and Spain. T cells, B-cell-depleted T cells, or PBMCs supplied cDNA or gDNA.

As handled by the study authors: Amplifying reference gene primers gave estimates of nucleated cell counts. The method was immunoSEQ multiplex PCR; TCRdb's version includes in-frame clones alone and lacks a portion of them. V, J and clone size reflect that table, while D and trimming were determined from the DNA. The sample has around 210,000 clones; 85% are singletons. This CDR3 has 13 residues. The germline gives CDR1 SGHRS, CDR2 YFSETQ. The junction had 3 bases not matched to a gene; V was cut back by 3 bases and J by 7 bases. The receptor was isolated from a man in his 60s with COVID-19, enrolled during active disease. The sequenced material came from peripheral blood. The chain couples TRBV5-1 to TRBJ1-5; TRBD1 matches 8 bases. The CDR3 reads CASSWDRNQPQHF. The CDR3 coding sequence is TGCGCCAGCAGCTGGGACAGGAACCAGCCCCAGCATTTT.